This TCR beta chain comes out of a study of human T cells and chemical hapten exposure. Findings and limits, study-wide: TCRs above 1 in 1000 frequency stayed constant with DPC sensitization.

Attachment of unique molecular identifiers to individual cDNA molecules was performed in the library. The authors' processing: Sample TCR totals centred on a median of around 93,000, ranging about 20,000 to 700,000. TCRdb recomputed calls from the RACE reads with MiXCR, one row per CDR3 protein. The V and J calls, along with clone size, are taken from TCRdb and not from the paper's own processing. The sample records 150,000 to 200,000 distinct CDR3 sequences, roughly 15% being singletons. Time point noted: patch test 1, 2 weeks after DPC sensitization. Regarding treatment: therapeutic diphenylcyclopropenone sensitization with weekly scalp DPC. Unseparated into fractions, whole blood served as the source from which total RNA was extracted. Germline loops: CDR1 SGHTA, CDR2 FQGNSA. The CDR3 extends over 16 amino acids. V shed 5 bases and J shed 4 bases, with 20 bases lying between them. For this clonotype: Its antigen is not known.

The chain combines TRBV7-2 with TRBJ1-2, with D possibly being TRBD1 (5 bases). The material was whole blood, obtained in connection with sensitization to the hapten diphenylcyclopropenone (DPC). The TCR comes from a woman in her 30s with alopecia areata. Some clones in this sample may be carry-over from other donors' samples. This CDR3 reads CASSLGRGKGGYGYTF. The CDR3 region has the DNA TGTGCCAGCAGCCTAGGGCGGGGGAAGGGCGGCTATGGCTACACCTTC.